This T cell receptor beta chain was sequenced in a study of T-cell reconstitution after alpha-beta-depleted transplantation in children. CDR1 is DFQATT and CDR2 is SNEGSKA in the germline V gene (reference sequence). CDR3 length: 14 residues. V trimming: 6 bases; J trimming: 9 bases; junction bases outside the gene matches: 12. Unique molecular identifiers tagged the TCRbeta library. TCRdb processed the PCR reads anew with MiXCR; each CDR3 protein has one entry. The data show some 500,000 distinct CDR3 sequences, around 20% seen once. This sequence was found in a human donor who donated a stem cell graft to a child with acute lymphoblastic leukemia. This chain links TRBV20-1 with TRBJ2-1; 9 bases match TRBD2. The sample consisted of PBMCs from the stem cell graft donor, taken from the stem cell graft. CDR3 amino acids: CSARREGLSVEQFF. As DNA, the CDR3 is TGCAGTGCAAGGCGGGAGGGCCTGTCGGTTGAGCAGTTCTTC.